The 19 T cell receptor beta chains reported below all come from one sample, sequenced in a study of Tregs in tolerant kidney transplant recipients (dated by TCRdb to about 2019). The library was built by means of the immunoSEQ multiplex PCR assay. TCRdb re-hosts the immuneACCESS table, in-frame sequences only. Its copies lack some clones; in the studies checked, an unresolved V gene accounts for under half of them, and the cause for the rest is not known. The sample table lists about 240,000 clones, more than 65% of them with a count of one. Around 0.6% of the sample goes to the ten largest clones. Input material: CD4+ T cells from blood. These receptors all come from a human donor in good health.

This chain links TRBV5-1 with TRBJ2-3; D not resolved. The CDR3 is made up of 14 amino acids. Germline V CDR1 and CDR2: SGHRS, YFSETQ. The V and J ends lost 5 bases and 1 base respectively, with 11 bases between them. The CDR3 bases are TGCGCCAGCAGGCTAAGGGCAGGCACAGATACGCAGTATTTT. It specifies CASRLRAGTDTQYF.

This chain connects TRBV9 to TRBJ1-1; D may be TRBD1 (6 bases). With 3 bases removed from V and 4 bases from J, the gap between germline ends came to 13 bases. Germline V gene data show CDR1 as SGDLS and CDR2 as YYNGEE. CDR3 size: 14 residues. DNA for the CDR3: TGTGCCAGCAGCGACCGGGAGGGGGTCACTGAAGCTTTCTTT. As protein: CASSDREGVTEAFF.

This chain links TRBV6-1 with TRBJ2-2; D not certain. Germline V gives CDR1 MNHNS, CDR2 SASEGT. CDR3 length: 14 residues. V gave up 7 bases and J gave up 3 bases, with 12 bases separating them. The CDR3, as DNA: TGTGCCAGCAAGGGCCAGTCCTACACCGGGGAGCTGTTTTTT. Translating it yields CASKGQSYTGELFF.

The chain has TRBV6-5 and TRBJ1-1; D unresolved. This CDR3 is 14 amino acids long. Germline-derived CDR1 and CDR2 are MNHEY and SVGAGI. V shed 6 bases and J shed 3 bases, with 14 bases lying between them. The CDR3 DNA reads TGTGCCAGCAGACGCCGGCAGCGGTACACTGAAGCTTTCTTT. As protein: CASRRRQRYTEAFF.

The chain employs TRBV18 and TRBJ2-6; D ambiguous. The V end lost 7 bases, the J end lost 5 bases, and 9 bases lay between the germline ends. The length of the CDR3 is 13 residues. The germline CDR1 and CDR2 sequences are KGHSH and LQKENI. In nucleotides, the CDR3 is TGTGCCAGCTTCCCAGACAGGGCCAACGTCCTGACTTTC. It yields the protein CASFPDRANVLTF.

The rearrangement uses TRBV4-2 and TRBJ1-4; D unclear. Germline CDR1 LGHNA, CDR2 YNFKEQ. V was trimmed by 0 bases and J by 4 bases, leaving 9 bases between them. The CDR3 is made up of 15 amino acids. In nucleotides, the CDR3 is TGTGCCAGCAGCCAAGATAGGCAGCGTAATGAAAAACTGTTTTTT. Translation: CASSQDRQRNEKLFF.

The V call is TRBV18, the J call TRBJ2-5; D uncertain. The CDR3 contains 11 residues. V lost 4 bases and J 5 bases, leaving 5 bases between the germline ends. Germline V gene sequence: CDR1 KGHSH, CDR2 LQKENI. The chain's CDR3 is CASSRWETQYF. The DNA for the CDR3 is TGTGCCAGCTCACGGTGGGAGACCCAGTACTTC.

The V call is TRBV7-9, the J call TRBJ2-7; D is undetermined. This CDR3 is 15 amino acids long. V lost 0 bases, J lost 3 bases, and 12 bases lay in between. Germline V gene sequence: CDR1 SEHNR, CDR2 FQNEAQ (reference sequence). CDR3 region: CASSLATSRYYEQYF. The CDR3 bases are TGTGCCAGCAGCTTAGCTACTTCTCGCTACTACGAGCAGTACTTC.

The chain employs TRBV5-8 and TRBJ2-7; D unresolved. The germline V and J ends were trimmed by 4 bases and 2 bases, with 16 bases remaining between them. The V gene's germline CDR1 is SGHTS and CDR2 YDEGEE. The CDR3 covers 15 residues. CDR3 DNA sequence: TGTGCCAGCAGCCAGCAGCCACTGACCCCCTACGAGCAGTACTTC. Translated: CASSQQPLTPYEQYF.

The CDR3 DNA follows: TGTGCCAGTAGTGGGCACGTAAATCAGCCCCAGCATTTT. This codes for CASSGHVNQPQHF. The chain recombines TRBV19 with TRBJ1-5, with D uncertain. This CDR3 has 13 residues. V lost 5 bases, J lost 4 bases, and 9 bases lay in between. Germline CDR1 is LNHDA and CDR2 is SQIVND (reference sequence).

This rearrangement joins TRBV5-4 to TRBJ1-2, with a weak D call TRBD1 (5 bases). V lost 4 bases, J lost 5 bases, and 21 bases lay in between. CDR3 length: 16 residues. Germline V gives CDR1 SGHNT, CDR2 YYREEE (reference sequence). The CDR3 reads CASSADIRGWKYGYTF. In nucleotides, the CDR3 is TGTGCCAGCAGCGCGGATATAAGGGGATGGAAGTATGGCTACACCTTC.

The genes are TRBV30 and TRBJ2-7, with unresolved D. This CDR3 spans 11 amino acids. The germline V gene encodes CDR1 GTSNPN and CDR2 SVGIG (reference sequence). V lost 0 bases to trimming and J lost 7 bases, with 7 bases between them. The CDR3 DNA sequence: TGTGCCTGGAGTGTACAGACGGAGCAGTACTTC. Translation: CAWSVQTEQYF. Combining the CDR3 with reference TRBV30 and TRBJ2-7 gives the whole variable domain SQTIHQWPATLVQPVGSPLSLECTVEGTSNPNLYWYRQAAGRGLQLLFYSVGIGQISSEVPQNLSASRPQDRQFILSSKKLLLSDSGFYLCAWSVQTEQYFGPGTRLTVT.

This chain links TRBV6-6 with TRBJ2-1; 10 bases agree with TRBD2. Germline CDR1 MNHNY, CDR2 SVGAGI (reference sequence). The V segment lost 3 bases and the J segment 3 bases; nucleotides outside the gene matches: 2. CDR3 length equals 15 residues. The DNA for the CDR3 is TGTGCCAGCAGTTATACTAGCGGGGTCTACAATGAGCAGTTCTTC. Translated: CASSYTSGVYNEQFF.

The sample holds a few counts of this clone. V gene TRBV27 combines with J gene TRBJ1-2, with a weak D call TRBD1 (5 bases). V lost 4 bases, J lost 5 bases, and 14 bases lay in between. This CDR3 spans 14 amino acids. CDR1 and CDR2 (germline): MNHEY, SMNVEV (reference sequence). For the CDR3, the DNA is TGTGCCAGCAGTTCCGGGGGAGGGGTGTATGGCTACACCTTC. It codes for CASSSGGGVYGYTF.

The sample holds one count of this clone. V is TRBV13 and J is TRBJ1-1; a weak D match, TRBD1 (6 bases). The germline V gene has CDR1 PRHDT and CDR2 FYEKMQ (reference sequence). CDR3 length equals 16 residues. Trimming stripped 5 bases from V and 2 bases from J, with 18 bases between. The CDR3 loop is CASSPRTVARNTEAFF. In nucleotides, the CDR3 is TGTGCCAGCAGCCCACGGACAGTCGCCCGAAACACTGAAGCTTTCTTT. The full variable domain, rest sourced from reference TRBV13 and TRBJ1-1, is AAGVIQSPRHLIKEKRETATLKCYPIPRHDTVYWYQQGPGQDPQFLISFYEKMQSDKGSIPDRFSAQQFSDYHSELNMSSLELGDSALYFCASSPRTVARNTEAFFGQGTRLTVV.

The rearrangement links TRBV7-9 to TRBJ1-1; D is ambiguous. The CDR3 is 13 residues long. Germline CDR1 and CDR2: SEHNR and FQNEAQ (reference sequence). Trimming took 5 bases from V and 5 from J, leaving 12 bases between them. CDR3 DNA sequence: TGTGCCAGCAGCCCCGTCGGTGGAACTGAAGCTTTCTTT. This encodes CASSPVGGTEAFF.

The CDR3 sequence is CASSLRGRGSYNEQFF. The CDR3 DNA sequence: TGTGCCAGCAGCTTAAGAGGCAGGGGAAGCTACAATGAGCAGTTCTTC. J is TRBJ2-1 and V is TRBV13; D may be TRBD1 (6 bases). Trimming stripped 2 bases from V and 3 bases from J, with 14 bases between. In germline, CDR1 is PRHDT, CDR2 FYEKMQ (reference sequence). This CDR3 has 16 amino acids.

V and J are TRBV7-9 and TRBJ1-4; 8 positions match TRBD1. The junction had 10 bases not matched to a gene; V was cut back by 5 bases and J by 8 bases. The germline CDR1 and CDR2 sequences are SEHNR and FQNEAQ (reference sequence). The CDR3 totals 15 residues. CDR3 coding DNA: TGTGCCAGCAGCGTCGGACAGGGCTTGAGGGAAAAACTGTTTTTT. Translating it yields CASSVGQGLREKLFF.

CDR3 nucleotide sequence: TGTGCCAGCTCACCACCGTTGGGGGGCTATGGCTACACCTTC. Translated, it gives CASSPPLGGYGYTF. The J gene is TRBJ1-2, the V gene TRBV18; the D gene is possibly TRBD1 (5 bases). V was clipped by 0 bases and J by 4 bases, with 9 bases between them. Germline CDR1 and CDR2: KGHSH and LQKENI. This CDR3 region has 14 residues. Full variable domain (remainder filled in from reference TRBV18 and TRBJ1-2): NAGVMQNPRHLVRRRGQEARLRCSPMKGHSHVYWYRQLPEEGLKFMVYLQKENIIDESGMPKERFSAEFPKEGPSILRIQQVVRGDSAAYFCASSPPLGGYGYTFGSGTRLTVV.